The rows below give T cell receptor beta chains drawn from one sample of a study of cytomegalovirus exposure and HLA in healthy donors. Clones were read by immunoSEQ multiplex PCR, and TCRdb kept only the in-frame ones, dropping some. The sample has 150,000 to 200,000 clones, 79% seen once. The sample consisted of PBMCs. The receptors derive from a woman aged 45-65 years in good health and CMV-seronegative. CDR3s include the opening cysteine and the closing phenylalanine or tryptophan. Each record gives: D gene, V gene, J gene, clone size, CDR3 DNA, CDR3 protein. D genes are given only for firm matches. Clone size is not always given. Where it is, it says once, few, many or a class for expanded clones.

D: TRBD1
V: TRBV11-1
J: TRBJ2-2
size: .
DNA: TGTGCCAGTAAAACAGGGGGGAACACCGGGGAGCTGTTTTTT
CDR3: CASKTGGNTGELFF

D: TRBD2
V: TRBV7-3
J: TRBJ2-1
size: .
DNA: TGTGCCAGCAGCTTAAAGGGACTAGCGGGGGGGCTAAAAGGCTACAATGAGCAGTTCTTC
CDR3: CASSLKGLAGGLKGYNEQFF

D: .
V: TRBV11-2
J: TRBJ1-1
size: .
DNA: TGTGCCAGCAGCCCTAATACGGGATCCATGAACACTGAAGCTTTCTTT
CDR3: CASSPNTGSMNTEAFF

D: .
V: TRBV9
J: TRBJ1-3
size: .
DNA: TGTGCCAGCAGCTCTTGGGGAGGGGGAGAAAACACCATATATTTT
CDR3: CASSSWGGGENTIYF

D: TRBD1
V: TRBV6-1
J: TRBJ1-5
size: .
DNA: TGTGCCAGCAGACAGACAGGGCAGCCCCAGCATTTT
CDR3: CASRQTGQPQHF

D: .
V: TRBV27
J: TRBJ1-1
size: .
DNA: TGTGCCAGCAGTCACGGACTCCTGAACACTGAAGCTTTCTTT
CDR3: CASSHGLLNTEAFF

D: .
V: TRBV6-5
J: TRBJ2-7
size: .
DNA: TGTGCCAGCAGTGAAGCCCGGACACAAGAGCAGTACTTC
CDR3: CASSEARTQEQYF

D: .
V: TRBV13
J: TRBJ2-7
size: few
DNA: TGTGCCAGCAGCCCCAGGGGGGAGTCCTACGAGCAGTACTTC
CDR3: CASSPRGESYEQYF

D: .
V: TRBV9
J: TRBJ2-7
size: few
DNA: TGTGCCAGCAGCGTAGATAGCGGCTACGAGCAGTACTTC
CDR3: CASSVDSGYEQYF

D: .
V: TRBV5-1
J: TRBJ1-2
size: .
DNA: TGCGCCAGCAGCCACTCAGGAACGGATGGCTACACCTTC
CDR3: CASSHSGTDGYTF

D: .
V: TRBV28
J: TRBJ1-5
size: .
DNA: TGTGCCAGCAGTTTCCTAGTAGGGGAGCCCCAGCATTTT
CDR3: CASSFLVGEPQHF

D: TRBD1
V: TRBV5-5
J: TRBJ2-7
size: .
DNA: TGTGCCAGCAGCTTGGCCAACAGGGGGAACGAGCAGTACTTC
CDR3: CASSLANRGNEQYF

D: .
V: TRBV28
J: TRBJ2-7
size: .
DNA: TGTGCCAGCAGCTCTAAAATTCACTACGAGCAGTACTTC
CDR3: CASSSKIHYEQYF

D: .
V: TRBV28
J: TRBJ1-2
size: .
DNA: TGTGCCAGCAGTTTATCCGCCGGGGGAGACTATGGCTACACCTTC
CDR3: CASSLSAGGDYGYTF

D: TRBD1
V: TRBV29-1
J: TRBJ2-4
size: .
DNA: TGCAGCGTTTCTCCCGGGACAGGTCGAGAGTACTTC
CDR3: CSVSPGTGREYF

D: TRBD1
V: TRBV10-3
J: TRBJ1-1
size: .
DNA: TGTGCCATCAGTGACATCGGACAGGGGACCACTGAAGCTTTCTTT
CDR3: CAISDIGQGTTEAFF

D: .
V: TRBV19
J: TRBJ1-1
size: .
DNA: TGTGCCAGTAGGACAGACCTCGGCACTGAAGCTTTCTTT
CDR3: CASRTDLGTEAFF

D: .
V: TRBV19
J: TRBJ1-5
size: .
DNA: TGTGCCAGTAGTATCATGGTACGCGGTGGGGGGTTTGGGCAGCCCCAGCATTTT
CDR3: CASSIMVRGGGFGQPQHF